The subject of this entry is one T cell receptor beta chain. The antigen it recognizes is unknown. There are no base qualities to consult, and no much larger clone falls within one base. These data are taken from a study of CD8+ T cells in alopecia areata (dated by TCRdb to the late 2010s). For context, the study as a whole: Treated patients were enrolled in an open-label pilot trial of oral tofacitinib at 5 to 10 mg twice daily for moderate-to-severe alopecia areata. Clonality in the scalp was compared among normal scalp (n=4), patchy alopecia areata scalp (n=8), and alopecia totalis/universalis scalp (n=8). High-throughput TCRbeta sequencing was used to examine T cell clonal expansion in alopecia areata in both the C3H/HeJ mouse model and human patients. Amplification of TCRbeta CDR3 regions was done by immunoSEQ multiplex PCR using 35 Vbeta forward primers and 13 Jbeta reverse primers. Tofacitinib was given for 6 to 18 months, followed by 6 months of follow-up off drug to assess delayed response and recurrence. Biopsies were taken from tofacitinib-treated patients at baseline and again at 4 and 24 weeks into treatment, and several of those patients also had a later scalp biopsy. Human TCRbeta sequencing covered scalp tissue and sorted CD4+ and CD8+ peripheral blood T cells from patchy and totalis/universalis alopecia areata patients and healthy controls. In treated patients, disease severity was measured using the SALT score, which gives the percentage of scalp surface area affected. The RNA source kit depended on sample type: the PAXgene miRNA kit for fixed scalp, the miRNeasy kit for PBMCs, and the RNeasy kit for mouse skin. Paper-wide results and their limitations: Because the treated cohort was small and had only one nonresponder, larger studies are needed to examine links between baseline CD8+ expansion and response. Compared with mice, TCR sequences shared between patients were less clear, possibly partly because of HLA diversity across the patient population. Higher clonality and more expanded CD8+ clones were observed in lesional scalp than in normal scalp, particularly in alopecia totalis/universalis, a finding suggestive of antigenic drive. Scalp clonality and the number of expanded CD8+ clones among the top 100 scalp clones were significantly decreased by tofacitinib. Unlike mouse skin, where gammadelta T cells dominate, normal human skin contains resident alphabeta T cells that get sequenced too, which complicates analysis of the scalp TCR repertoire. During tofacitinib treatment, many expanded lesional clones stuck around in both scalp and blood, and this persistence may partly explain why relapse happens after treatment is stopped.

The library was generated by the immunoSEQ multiplex PCR assay. RNA was extracted from all samples and reverse transcribed into cDNA as template for TCR sequencing. First-strand cDNA was synthesized with SuperScript III using a 2:1 mix of oligo-dT and random hexamers. Amplification bias was assessed with a synthetic immune receptor repertoire, and residual bias was removed computationally. Per the authors' processing: After raw reads were preprocessed to remove errors, the CDR3 was defined following IMGT conventions as running from the conserved cysteine to phenylalanine. Clonality was computed by normalizing Shannon entropy by log2 of the number of productive unique TCRs and subtracting the result from 1. Whether scalp clones were CD4 or CD8 was inferred by matching scalp TCRbeta sequences against CD4 and CD8 repertoires sorted from blood. Held by TCRdb, this immuneACCESS table contains in-frame sequences only and omits some clones. Under half of the omission traces to an unresolved V gene where checked; the cause of the rest is unknown. The D gene and trimming were derived from the DNA, and the V and J assignments and clone size from that table. Recorded for this sample are 200,000 or so clones; roughly 60% of them occurred a single time. About 5% of the sample comes from the top ten.

This specimen's time point label, interpreted: roughly 24 weeks on oral tofacitinib. The treatment or condition label here, explained by the study, means: oral pan-JAK inhibitor, 5-10 mg twice daily. Lesional scalp punch biopsies and peripheral blood were obtained from alopecia areata patients. PBMCs were separated by density centrifugation and stained for CD3, CD4 and CD8, after which CD4+ and CD8+ T cells were sorted on a FACSAria. The sample in question was CD4+ T cells sorted from blood, obtained at week 24, from a patient treated with tofacitinib. The sequence was obtained from a human donor with alopecia areata.

The DNA sequence is as follows: TGCAGCGTTGAAGAAGGGACAGGGACCTCCTACGAGCAGTACTTC. This codes for CSVEEGTGTSYEQYF. The sequence joins TRBV29-1 to TRBJ2-7; TRBD1 aligns with 9 central bases. V is trimmed back by 0 bases and J by 0 bases, and the junction contains 3 bases that no gene match accounts for. CDR1 and CDR2 are drawn from the germline V gene: SQVTM, ANQGSEA. The CDR3 has 15 amino acids, counting the end cysteine and phenylalanine. CDR3 DNA is the only sequence kept; it has 45 bases, read in frame from the first base.